This T cell receptor (beta chain) originates from a study of T cell changes during pregnancy in multiple sclerosis. Only in-frame clones appear in the TCRdb table, and some are missing; sequencing was by immunoSEQ multiplex PCR. Among about 38,000 clones listed, 91% were seen once. After removal of 5 bases from V and 5 bases from J, the junction contained 5 bases not matched to a gene. Per germline, CDR1 SEHNR and CDR2 FQNEAQ (reference sequence). The CDR3 runs 15 residues. The clonotype originates from a female donor with multiple sclerosis, enrolled in a pregnancy study. V gene TRBV7-9 combines with J gene TRBJ2-2; TRBD1 matches 10 bases. The material was CD8+ T cells from peripheral blood mononuclear cells, obtained in the second trimester of pregnancy. The CDR3 sequence: CASSRGQGGTGELFF. The CDR3 DNA reads TGTGCCAGCAGCCGCGGACAGGGGGGAACCGGGGAGCTGTTTTTT.